This T cell receptor beta chain is from a study of T cell repertoires in cytomegalovirus infection. Whole-study context: Well-studied HLA-B-restricted epitopes and recently identified HLA-C-restricted epitopes of CMV were both used in the study. Public TCR beta signatures marked donors with CMV infection and the matching HLA. Study outcomes and limitations: HLA-C-restricted CMV-specific TCR beta clonotypes were dominant in the ex vivo response.

CDR3 length: 13 residues. The germline V gene encodes CDR1 SNHLY and CDR2 FYNNEI. Germline trimming cut 4 bases from V and 6 bases from J; bases unmatched to any gene: 4. Via MiXCR, TCRdb re-called the reads, giving one row per CDR3 protein. This sample has some 500,000 distinct CDR3 sequences, with approximately 40% found just once. Note on this clonotype: Antigen unknown.

This TCR was recovered from a human donor in good health (CMV status not recorded). Some clones in this sample may be carry-over from other donors' samples. The sequencing used cultured PBMCs, collected from culture after CMV antigen stimulation. The V and J genes are TRBV2 and TRBJ2-7; 9 nucleotides match TRBD1. Written as DNA, the CDR3 is TGTGCCAGCAGTGTGGACAGGGGTAGCGAGCAGTACTTC. Amino acids: CASSVDRGSEQYF.